The 30 T cell receptor delta chains below all came from one sample that was sequenced in a study of Vδ1+ human thymocytes. Study conclusions and caveats: In the thymus, TRG and TRD repertoires looked highly polyclonal with Gaussian CDR3 lengths.

RNA was extracted from the cells and then reverse transcribed. Pooled V-gene forward primers with one constant-region reverse primer generated the CDR3 amplicons by multiplex PCR. TCRdb redid the clone calls on the multiplex PCR reads with CATT. This table holds 20,000 to 25,000 delta-chain clones, roughly 8% found once. The antigens for these receptors are not known. Sequencing was performed on Vdelta1+ gamma-delta thymocytes from the thymus. Subset specified: FACS-sorted CD3+ TCRalphabeta- TCRVdelta1+ TCRVdelta2- thymocytes. These receptors all come from a child younger than two who had congenital heart surgery.

The J gene corresponds to TRDJ1; a V gene call is absent; the table's D call, TRDD3, was not checked against the DNA. The length of the CDR3 is 22 residues. CDR3 coding DNA: TGTGCTCTTGGGGAACTCGCATCCTACTCCTACTGGGGGACAGTGTACACCGATAAACTCATCTTT. Translation: CALGELASYSYWGTVYTDKLIF.

The genes are TRDV1 and TRDJ1; maybe TRDD3 (5 bases). The germline V and J ends were trimmed by 1 base and 0 bases, with 27 bases remaining between them. The CDR3 loop spans 21 amino acids. Germline V gives CDR1 TSWWSYY, CDR2 QGS. The CDR3 DNA reads as TGTGCTCTTGGGGAACCTCACGGGATTGATCGGAGGGGAGATTACACCGATAAACTCATCTTT. Protein: CALGEPHGIDRRGDYTDKLIF.

A note on this clone: A much larger clonotype is one base distant, so this may be a read error. The chain joins TRDV2 to TRDJ1; 8 positions agree with TRDD3. Germline values: CDR1 GEAIGNYY, CDR2 EKD. The CDR3 sequence is 17 residues long. The CDR3 sequence is CACDTLGDPLYTDKPIF. DNA of the CDR3: TGTGCCTGTGACACCCTGGGGGACCCCCTGTACACCGATAAACCCATCTTT.

The chain has TRDV1 and TRDJ1; perhaps TRDD3 as D (6 bases). V lost 4 bases, J lost 0 bases, and 21 bases lay in between. The germline gives CDR1 TSWWSYY, CDR2 QGS. The CDR3 length is 18 residues. The CDR3 loop reads CALGGHYWDRGYTDKLIF. Here the CDR3 DNA reads TGTGCTCTTGGGGGACATTATTGGGACAGGGGATACACCGATAAACTCATCTTT.

This clone occurred a few times. The chain employs TRDV1 and TRDJ1, with TRDD3 matching 11 bases. V lost 0 bases and J lost 2; bases outside the gene matches: 17. The germline CDR1 and CDR2 sequences are TSWWSYY and QGS. The CDR3 covers 21 residues. CDR3 in DNA: TGTGCTCTTGGGGAACTAACCTGGGGGATACCTTCACCCCTGGGGACCGATAAACTCATCTTT. This gives the protein CALGELTWGIPSPLGTDKLIF.

This clone was observed a few times. The chain joins TRDV1 to TRDJ1, with 11 bases aligning to TRDD3. J was trimmed by 3 bases and V by 1 base; bases with no gene match: 22. CDR1 and CDR2 (germline): TSWWSYY, QGS. The CDR3 spans 22 residues. This CDR3 reads CALGEPSSIHIYWGILADKLIF. The CDR3 DNA is TGTGCTCTTGGGGAACCATCCTCTATTCATATATACTGGGGGATATTAGCCGATAAACTCATCTTT.

This chain links TRDV1 with TRDJ1; 11 nucleotides match TRDD3. The V gene end was trimmed by 1 base and the J gene end by 7 bases; junction bases not matched to a gene: 17. The germline V gene encodes CDR1 TSWWSYY and CDR2 QGS. The CDR3 contains 19 residues. The chain's CDR3 is CALGERAPSYLGDTVKLIF. CDR3 sequence (DNA): TGTGCTCTTGGGGAACGGGCTCCTTCCTACCTGGGGGATACTGTTAAACTCATCTTT.

This clone was counted between two and nine times. The V call is TRDV1, the J call TRDJ1; 7 nucleotides line up with TRDD3. The CDR3 has 19 amino acids. Germline V gives CDR1 TSWWSYY, CDR2 QGS. V shed 2 bases, J shed 2 bases, and the junction held 17 bases outside the gene matches. The CDR3 DNA follows: TGTGCTCTTGGGGAAAAACCATCTACGCGCCTGGGGGGTACCGATAAACTCATCTTT. Its protein is CALGEKPSTRLGGTDKLIF.

This chain links TRDV1 with TRDJ1; 7 positions match TRDD2. Germline V CDR1 and CDR2: TSWWSYY, QGS. The CDR3 is 18 amino acids. V lost 5 bases, J lost 12 bases, and 27 bases stayed unmatched. CDR3 loop: CALGKGFPTDYTRPGFIF. DNA of the CDR3: TGTGCTCTTGGGAAGGGCTTTCCTACTGATTATACCCGTCCAGGGTTCATCTTT.

This chain joins TRDV1 and TRDJ1; 7 bases fit TRDD3. CDR3 length: 20 amino acids. The V and J ends lost 0 bases and 6 bases, in that order; junction bases with no gene match: 22. Per germline, CDR1 TSWWSYY and CDR2 QGS. In DNA form, the CDR3 reads TGTGCTCTTGGGGAACTGCGCTACGCGGTGGGGATAGGACGGGGCTATAAACTCATCTTT. Its protein is CALGELRYAVGIGRGYKLIF.

The chain joins TRDV1 to TRDJ1; 10 nucleotides align to TRDD3. V was pared by 3 bases and J by 4 bases, with 14 bases of the junction left unmatched. The CDR3 is 18 amino acids. The V gene's germline CDR1 is TSWWSYY and CDR2 QGS. As DNA, the CDR3 is TGTGCTCTTGGGGACCTCTTGCGGGGGGATACGCTAGACGATAAACTCATCTTT. Its translation: CALGDLLRGDTLDDKLIF.

This clone occurred a few times. V and J are TRDV1 and TRDJ2; 8 bases line up with TRDD3. CDR1 and CDR2 (germline): TSWWSYY, QGS. The CDR3 length is 18 residues. V was pared by 5 bases and J by 1 base, with 12 bases of the junction left unmatched. The CDR3 DNA sequence: TGTGCTCTTGGGAAGTACTGGGGGCCTACTTGTTTGACAGCACAACTCTTCTTT. This encodes CALGKYWGPTCLTAQLFF.

Here the J gene is TRDJ1 and the V gene is not called; the DNA was not used to check the table's D call, TRDD3. The CDR3 totals 23 residues. In DNA form, the CDR3 reads TGTGCTCTTGGGGAACTCGATCTCTTGGGGGATACACCTAAATCACTCCACCTCGATAAACTCATCTTT. Protein product: CALGELDLLGDTPKSLHLDKLIF.

Note on this clone: Other DNA sequences within the sample encode an identical CDR3. This rearrangement joins TRDV1 to TRDJ2, with TRDD3 matching over 8 bases. CDR3 length: 17 amino acids. CDR1 and CDR2 (germline): TSWWSYY, QGS. V trimming: 4 bases; J trimming: 6 bases; junction bases outside the gene matches: 13. The CDR3 reads CALGGPERGYPAAQLFF. In nucleotides, the CDR3 is TGTGCTCTTGGGGGACCGGAACGGGGATACCCGGCAGCACAACTCTTCTTT.

This clone turned up a few times. This chain connects TRDV1 to TRDJ1, with 7 nucleotides matching TRDD3. The CDR3 length is 25 residues. The ends lost 2 bases at V and 1 base at J; junction bases unmatched: 34. The V gene's germline CDR1 is TSWWSYY and CDR2 QGS. The DNA for the CDR3 is TGTGCTCTTGGGGAAAAACGCCCTCCCCACTCCGGACTGGGGACCCAATGCCCTGGCACCGATAAACTCATCTTT. Translated, it gives CALGEKRPPHSGLGTQCPGTDKLIF.

This clone showed up just a few times. A read error may produce the germline difference seen at one junction end. Other DNA sequences in the same sample also yield this CDR3. The chain recombines TRDV1 with TRDJ1; D is perhaps TRDD3 (5 bases). The germline CDR1 and CDR2 sequences are TSWWSYY and QGS. The CDR3 is 15 amino acids. CDR3 loop: CALGELPRRLDKLIF. As DNA, the CDR3 is TGTGCCCTTGGGGAGCTACCGCGGCGTCTCGATAAACTCATCTTT.

This chain joins TRDV1 and TRDJ1; 9 bases match TRDD3. CDR1 and CDR2 (germline): TSWWSYY, QGS. This CDR3 contains 21 residues. With 1 base clipped from V and 0 bases from J, the junction kept 18 bases outside the gene matches. The CDR3 sequence is CALGERITPSGDTPYTDKLIF. DNA of the CDR3: TGTGCTCTTGGGGAACGTATTACCCCCTCGGGGGATACCCCGTACACCGATAAACTCATCTTT.

The sample holds a few counts of this clone. The V and J genes are TRDV1 and TRDJ1, with 10 bases fitting TRDD3. The trim removed 1 base at V and 4 bases at J, leaving 9 bases unmatched. CDR1 is TSWWSYY, CDR2 QGS, per germline. The CDR3 is 17 amino acids. CDR3 amino acids: CALGEHWRYWGIDKLIF. Here the CDR3 DNA reads TGTGCTCTTGGGGAACATTGGAGGTACTGGGGGATCGATAAACTCATCTTT.

The genes are TRDV1 and TRDJ1; 8 nucleotides agree with TRDD3. The CDR3 totals 18 residues. V trimming: 0 bases; J trimming: 1 base; junction bases outside the gene matches: 10. Germline CDR1 reads TSWWSYY; CDR2 reads QGS. CDR3 DNA sequence: TGTGCTCTTGGGGAACTAGACCCGTACTGGGGGTCCACCGATAAACTCATCTTT. Residues: CALGELDPYWGSTDKLIF.

The chain recombines TRDV1 with TRDJ1, with 9 bases identical to TRDD3. In the absence of a J gene in TCRdb, the DNA was matched to germline to assign it here. Germline V CDR1 and CDR2: TSWWSYY, QGS. Trimming took 0 bases from V and 1 from J; bases not matched to a gene: 18. This CDR3 comprises 21 residues. CDR3 in amino acids: CALGELNPILGIRATTDKLIF. The CDR3 nucleotides read TGTGCTCTTGGGGAACTGAACCCGATACTGGGGATACGCGCCACCACCGATAAACTCATCTTT.

This clone appeared a few times. The chain couples TRDV1 to TRDJ1, with 9 bases aligning to TRDD3. Germline values: CDR1 TSWWSYY, CDR2 QGS. V gave up 2 bases and J gave up 0 bases; unmatched junction bases: 16. This CDR3 has 20 residues. The CDR3 DNA follows: TGTGCTCTTGGGGAATTTTGGGTCTACTGGGGGAAACCGTACACCGATAAACTCATCTTT. Translating gives CALGEFWVYWGKPYTDKLIF.

This rearrangement joins TRDV1 to TRDJ1; TRDD3 aligns across 9 bases. The germline gives CDR1 TSWWSYY, CDR2 QGS. V dropped 0 bases and J dropped 0; count of bases not matched to a gene: 11. CDR3 length equals 19 residues. The CDR3 loop reads CALGELPSRSGGYTDKLIF. In nucleotides, the CDR3 is TGTGCTCTTGGGGAACTCCCTTCGCGTTCTGGGGGATACACCGATAAACTCATCTTT.

The rearrangement links TRDV1 to TRDJ1; 13 bases map to TRDD3. Trimming took 1 base from V and 3 from J; bases not matched to a gene: 17. The CDR3 runs to 21 residues. Germline CDR1 TSWWSYY, CDR2 QGS. CDR3 sequence (DNA): TGTGCTCTTGGGGAACCCACCGCGTGGGTACTGGGGGATACGCCCTCCGATAAACTCATCTTT. Translation gives CALGEPTAWVLGDTPSDKLIF.

This clone was found a few times. The rearrangement joins TRDV1 to TRDJ1; D call uncertain. Germline V lookup: CDR1 TSWWSYY, CDR2 QGS. The CDR3 is 17 residues long. The germline V and J ends were trimmed by 2 bases and 0 bases, with 16 bases remaining between them. The CDR3 nucleotides are TGTGCTCTTGGGGAAACTCTACCCCCTCTTTACACCGATAAACTCATCTTT. Its translation: CALGETLPPLYTDKLIF.

V gene TRDV1 combines with J gene TRDJ1; D gene uncertain. This CDR3 is built from 16 residues. CDR1 TSWWSYY and CDR2 QGS come from the germline V gene. Trimming left V 3 bases short and J 5 bases short, with 19 bases between. The CDR3 DNA sequence: TGTGCTCTTGGGGACTTTTGCGGGCAAGGCTTAGATAAACTCATCTTT. Translating it yields CALGDFCGQGLDKLIF.

By sample fraction, this clone is medium-sized. The genes are TRDV2 and TRDJ1; 7 bases fit TRDD3. The germline gives CDR1 GEAIGNYY, CDR2 EKD. This CDR3 has 16 residues. The trim removed 3 bases at V and 0 bases at J, leaving 9 bases unmatched. CDR3 nucleotide sequence: TGTGCCTGTGACCAGCGTTTTCTGGGGGACACCGATAAACTCATCTTT. It is translated as CACDQRFLGDTDKLIF.

This clone turned up a few times. The chain links TRDV1 to TRDJ1; TRDD3 aligns across 12 bases. The V gene end was trimmed by 2 bases and the J gene end by 4 bases; junction bases not matched to a gene: 8. CDR1 and CDR2 (germline): TSWWSYY, QGS. CDR3 length: 17 amino acids. CDR3: CALGEGNWGILGDKLIF. In DNA form, the CDR3 reads TGTGCTCTTGGGGAAGGTAACTGGGGGATACTCGGCGATAAACTCATCTTT.

This clone was counted between two and nine times. The gene calls are TRDV1 and TRDJ1, with 12 bases lining up with TRDD3. V shed 4 bases, J shed 0 bases, and the junction held 12 bases outside the gene matches. Germline values: CDR1 TSWWSYY, CDR2 QGS. The CDR3 totals 19 residues. Written as DNA, the CDR3 is TGTGCTCTTGGGGCTAATTCCTATACTGGGGGATACCACACCGATAAACTCATCTTT. Translating it yields CALGANSYTGGYHTDKLIF.

This clone was detected a few times. The V call is TRDV1, the J call TRDJ1, with no clear D. From germline, CDR1 is TSWWSYY and CDR2 QGS. V was pared by 1 base and J by 0 bases, with 9 bases between. The CDR3 runs to 15 residues. CDR3 coding DNA: TGTGCTCTTGGGGAACCCCACGAAAACACCGATAAACTCATCTTT. Translating gives CALGEPHENTDKLIF.

The rearrangement links TRDV1 to TRDJ1, with TRDD3 as a possible D gene (7 bases). The germline V gene encodes CDR1 TSWWSYY and CDR2 QGS. Trimming shortened V by 0 bases and J by 0 bases, and 14 bases separated the two germline ends. The CDR3 is 17 amino acids. CDR3 residues: CALGELLLLGYTDKLIF. In DNA form, the CDR3 reads TGTGCTCTTGGGGAACTTCTCCTACTGGGGTACACCGATAAACTCATCTTT.